The 7 T cell receptor beta chains reported below all come from one sample, sequenced in a study of vaccination and CD4 T cells after COVID-19. The treatment denotes: 10-day PBMC culture with coronavirus spike peptide pools or control peptides (ViraFEST assay). Once obtained from cultured CD4+ T cells, the DNA was sequenced using the Oncomine TCR Beta short-read assay. TCRdb recomputed calls from the PCR reads with MiXCR, one row per CDR3 protein. Of about 23,000 distinct CDR3 sequences in the sample, 40% to 50% were seen once. The antigens for these receptors are not known. This sample comprised CD4+ T cells from blood, cultured in vitro, obtained before SARS-CoV-2 vaccination. These receptor sequences come from a human donor who received a COVID-19 vaccine.

The chain is built from TRBV30 and TRBJ2-3; either TRBD1 or TRBD2 may supply D (5 bases each). CDR1 and CDR2 from the germline V gene are GTSNPN and SVGIG (reference sequence). This CDR3 is built from 16 residues. V gave up 5 bases and J gave up 3 bases, with 21 bases separating them. This CDR3 reads CAWGTGRRGSTDTQYF. The CDR3 DNA is TGTGCCTGGGGGACCGGACGGCGAGGTAGTACAGATACGCAGTATTTT.

The genes are TRBV2 and TRBJ2-1; D is uncertain. This CDR3 is 13 amino acids long. CDR1 is SNHLY and CDR2 is FYNNEI in the germline V gene. V gave up 4 bases and J gave up 9 bases, with 13 bases separating them. The CDR3 bases are TGTGCCAGCAGTGGTGAATCTAATAGTGAGCAGTTCTTC. Translating gives CASSGESNSEQFF.

The chain uses TRBV11-2 and TRBJ2-2; the match to TRBD2 covers 13 bases. Germline-derived CDR1 and CDR2 are SGHAT and FQNNGV. The CDR3 is 17 residues long. The trim removed 4 bases at V and 0 bases at J, leaving 2 bases unmatched. DNA of the CDR3: TGTGCCAGCAGCTGGGGACTAGCGGGGACGAACACCGGGGAGCTGTTTTTT. It specifies CASSWGLAGTNTGELFF.

In this sample, this clonotype turned up a few times. This rearrangement joins TRBV5-5 to TRBJ1-2; 7 bases line up with TRBD1. Germline V gene sequence: CDR1 SGHKS, CDR2 YYEKEE (reference sequence). This CDR3 has 14 residues. The V gene end was trimmed by 4 bases and the J gene end by 5 bases; junction bases not matched to a gene: 8. CDR3 DNA: TGTGCCAGCAGCAAAAGGGACAGTGGATATGGCTACACCTTC. Translating it yields CASSKRDSGYGYTF.

The chain links TRBV12-3 or TRBV12-4 to TRBJ1-1; no firm D call. The CDR3 loop spans 13 amino acids. The V and J ends lost 4 bases and 1 base respectively, with 7 bases between them. The CDR3 coding sequence is TGTGCCAGCAGTTACCGGACGAACACTGAAGCTTTCTTT. Translated: CASSYRTNTEAFF.

The sample holds a few counts of this clonotype. The chain combines TRBV6-1 with TRBJ2-2; D is undetermined. Trimming cost V 5 bases and J 6 bases, with 10 bases left between them. The V gene's germline CDR1 is MNHNS and CDR2 SASEGT. This CDR3 contains 13 residues. The CDR3 here is CASSLGEAGELFF. CDR3 nucleotides: TGTGCCAGCAGTCTTGGGGAAGCCGGGGAGCTGTTTTTT.

The genes are TRBV6-5 and TRBJ2-7; D is uncertain. This CDR3 is 13 amino acids long. Trimming pared 0 bases from V and 6 bases from J, leaving 9 bases between. CDR1 and CDR2 (germline): MNHEY, SVGAGI. For the CDR3, the DNA is TGTGCCAGCAGTTACTCGGAAGGGCTCGAGCAGTACTTC. Encoded protein: CASSYSEGLEQYF.